A single sample gave rise to the 30 T cell receptor beta chains below, sequenced in a study of T cells after posttransplantation cyclophosphamide. Treatment was busulfan-fludarabine conditioning, a marrow graft, and cyclophosphamide on days +3 and +4. Clones were read by immunoSEQ multiplex PCR, and TCRdb kept only the in-frame ones, dropping some. The sample is made up of more than 9,000 clones, none counted only once. Specimen: PBMCs, collected after allogeneic stem cell transplant with posttransplant cyclophosphamide. These receptors all stem from a female patient between 35 and 55 years old who received an allogeneic stem cell transplant from a related donor, was CMV-positive, and had no GVHD. Some T cells here may be from the graft donor.

This clone has at least ten counts. CDR3 sequence (DNA): TGCAGCGTCTACCGCGGGACAGGGTCCGAGCAGTACTTC. Translating it yields CSVYRGTGSEQYF. V gene TRBV29-1 combines with J gene TRBJ2-7, with TRBD1 matching over 9 bases. The V gene end was trimmed by 6 bases and the J gene end by 6 bases; junction bases not matched to a gene: 9. Germline CDR1 and CDR2: SQVTM and ANQGSEA. The CDR3 is 13 residues long.

This clone came up many times. V and J are TRBV6-1 and TRBJ1-5; TRBD1 might be the D (6 bases). Germline assignment: CDR1 MNHNS and CDR2 SASEGT. CDR3 length: 14 amino acids. V gave up 4 bases and J gave up 2 bases, with 9 bases separating them. DNA for the CDR3: TGTGCCAGCAGTGTCGGGGGGCGCAATCAGCCCCAGCATTTT. Protein sequence: CASSVGGRNQPQHF.

This clone was recorded at least ten times. This chain joins TRBV5-6 and TRBJ1-5; 9 bases agree with TRBD1. CDR3 length: 17 amino acids. V lost 0 bases and J lost 6; bases outside the gene matches: 10. The V gene's germline CDR1 is SGHDT and CDR2 YYEEEE. The CDR3 is CASSLDRGQRNRQPQHF. Here the CDR3 DNA reads TGTGCCAGCAGCTTGGACAGGGGGCAACGTAATCGTCAGCCCCAGCATTTT.

This clone was observed many times. The chain joins TRBV10-1 to TRBJ2-3; 12 positions agree with TRBD2. J lost 1 base, V lost 0 bases, and 2 bases had no gene match. In germline, CDR1 is WNHNN, CDR2 SYGVQD (reference sequence). The CDR3 length is 17 residues. CDR3 in amino acids: CASSESLAGGRTDTQYF. DNA of the CDR3: TGCGCCAGCAGTGAGTCCCTAGCGGGGGGGCGCACAGATACGCAGTATTTT.

This clone was observed many times. The chain uses TRBV7-7 and TRBJ2-7; 9 bases are shared with TRBD2. The length of the CDR3 is 18 residues. The germline gives CDR1 SSHAT, CDR2 FNYEAQ (reference sequence). V lost 5 bases and J lost 6; bases outside the gene matches: 20. CDR3 DNA sequence: TGTGCCAGCAGCCCCCGTCTAGCGGGAAGCCTCCTTCAGCCCGAGCAGTACTTC. It yields the protein CASSPRLAGSLLQPEQYF. Complete variable domain (other parts from reference TRBV7-7 and TRBJ2-7): GAGVSQSPRYKVTKRGQDVTLRCDPISSHATLYWYQQALGQGPEFLTYFNYEAQPDKSGLPSDRFSAERPEGSISTLTIQRTEQRDSAMYRCASSPRLAGSLLQPEQYFGPGTRLTVT.

This clone was detected many times. V is TRBV14 and J is TRBJ2-1; D gene ambiguous. Germline V gene lookup returns CDR1 SGHDN and CDR2 FVKESK. The CDR3 covers 14 residues. The V end lost 1 base, the J end lost 0 bases, and 4 bases lay between the germline ends. CDR3: CASSQVSSYNEQFF. Written as DNA, the CDR3 is TGTGCCAGCAGCCAAGTGAGCTCCTACAATGAGCAGTTCTTC.

This clone was counted ten times or more. The chain links TRBV7-9 to TRBJ1-1; possible D gene TRBD1, 6 bases. CDR3 size: 13 residues. The germline CDR1 and CDR2 sequences are SEHNR and FQNEAQ (reference sequence). V lost 7 bases and J 8 bases, leaving 17 bases between the germline ends. The CDR3 DNA reads as TGTGCCAGCACCGGAACAGGGATCCGAGAAGCTTTCTTT. Amino acids: CASTGTGIREAFF. Full variable domain (outside the CDR3, taken from reference TRBV7-9 and TRBJ1-1): DTGVSQNPRHKITKRGQNVTFRCDPISEHNRLYWYRQTLGQGPEFLTYFQNEAQLEKSRLLSDRFSAERPKGSFSTLEIQRTEQGDSAMYLCASTGTGIREAFFGQGTRLTVV.

This clone was seen many times. The chain recombines TRBV11-2 with TRBJ2-5, with 7 bases fitting TRBD2. The CDR3 contains 17 residues. The V segment lost 6 bases and the J segment 4 bases; nucleotides outside the gene matches: 17. Germline assignment: CDR1 SGHAT and CDR2 FQNNGV. The CDR3 spells CASRESVAGVFTETQYF. In DNA, the CDR3 is TGTGCCAGCAGGGAGTCCGTGGCGGGAGTATTCACAGAGACCCAGTACTTC.

This clone was observed many times. The rearrangement uses TRBV15 and TRBJ2-2; tentative D call: TRBD2 (6 bases). V lost 1 base and J lost 3, with 18 bases in between. The CDR3 contains 18 residues. Germline loops: CDR1 LNHNV, CDR2 YYDKDF (reference sequence). The CDR3: CATSRVGLTWRDTGELFF. The CDR3 bases are TGTGCCACCAGCAGAGTTGGGCTGACTTGGAGGGACACCGGGGAGCTGTTTTTT.

The sample holds a few counts of this clone. Given a much more abundant clone one base away, this may be a read error. The chain combines TRBV13 with TRBJ2-7; TRBD2 agrees at 10 bases. The CDR3 has 15 amino acids. The germline V gene has CDR1 PRHDT and CDR2 FYEKMQ (reference sequence). The CDR3 loop reads CASGLSGRADHEQYF. CDR3 DNA: TGTGCCAGCGGCTTAAGCGGGAGGGCGGACCACGAGCAGTACTTC.

This clone has a count of ten or more. The CDR3 nucleotides read TGTGCCAGCATTTCTAGGCAGTGGGATGAAAAACTGTTTTTT. Translated: CASISRQWDEKLFF. The V gene is TRBV25-1, the J gene TRBJ1-4; D uncertain. Germline V gene sequence: CDR1 MGHDK, CDR2 SYGVNS. Trimming removed 7 bases at V and 6 bases at J, with 15 bases between. The CDR3 consists of 14 residues. Full variable domain (rest looked up from reference TRBV25-1 and TRBJ1-4): EADIYQTPRYLVIGTGKKITLECSQTMGHDKMYWYQQDPGMELHLIHYSYGVNSTEKGDLSSESTVSRIRTEHFPLTLESARPSHTSQYLCASISRQWDEKLFFGSGTQLSVL.

This clone was seen many times. This chain links TRBV5-1 with TRBJ2-7; 11 bases agree with TRBD1. This CDR3 contains 20 residues. Per germline, CDR1 SGHRS and CDR2 YFSETQ. With V trimmed by 0 bases and J by 4 bases, 18 bases remained unmatched. Here the CDR3 DNA reads TGCGCCAGCAGCTTGGACGGACAGGGGGCAGCTAGCGGTTTACGGTACGAGCAGTACTTC. Translated: CASSLDGQGAASGLRYEQYF.

There are many counts of this clone. This chain joins TRBV30 and TRBJ2-1, with 11 bases aligning to TRBD2. Germline CDR1 GTSNPN, CDR2 SVGIG (reference sequence). The CDR3 runs 16 residues. The V gene end was trimmed by 3 bases and the J gene end by 6 bases; junction bases not matched to a gene: 10. The CDR3 region has the DNA TGTGCCTGGAGCGATCCCGGGACTAGCGGTCCCAATGAGCAGTTCTTC. Residues: CAWSDPGTSGPNEQFF.

This clone has a count of ten or more. The V gene is TRBV28, the J gene TRBJ2-5, with 8 bases matching TRBD2. J gave up 5 bases and V 1 base, and 12 bases lay outside the gene matches. Germline values: CDR1 MDHEN, CDR2 SYDVKM. This CDR3 region has 17 residues. The CDR3 region is CASSLYGLRSGSETQYF. The CDR3 DNA follows: TGTGCCAGCAGTTTATATGGCCTACGGAGCGGGAGTGAGACCCAGTACTTC.

This clone was picked up many times. The rearrangement links TRBV5-4 to TRBJ2-2; 12 bases agree with TRBD2. V lost 4 bases and J lost 2; bases outside the gene matches: 6. Germline V gene data show CDR1 as SGHNT and CDR2 as YYREEE (reference sequence). CDR3 length: 17 amino acids. CDR3 in amino acids: CASSLRLAGVNTGELFF. For the CDR3, the DNA is TGTGCCAGCAGCCTACGACTAGCGGGGGTCAACACCGGGGAGCTGTTTTTT. The whole variable domain, filled in from reference TRBV5-4 and TRBJ2-2, reads ETGVTQSPTHLIKTRGQQVTLRCSSQSGHNTVSWYQQALGQGPQFIFQYYREEENGRGNFPPRFSGLQFPNYSSELNVNALELDDSALYLCASSLRLAGVNTGELFFGEGSRLTVL.

At least ten counts were recorded for this clone. This chain uses TRBV30 with TRBJ2-7; TRBD1 agrees at 10 bases. The CDR3 sequence is 14 residues long. CDR1 and CDR2 (germline): GTSNPN, SVGIG (reference sequence). The junction had 8 bases not matched to a gene; V was cut back by 4 bases and J by 5 bases. The CDR3 spells CAWTPGQGFDEQYF. DNA of the CDR3: TGTGCCTGGACGCCGGGACAGGGGTTCGACGAGCAGTACTTC.

This clone was observed many times. V usage is TRBV2 and J usage is TRBJ2-1; D is ambiguous. In germline, CDR1 is SNHLY, CDR2 FYNNEI. This CDR3 comprises 11 residues. The V end was cut by 5 bases, the J end by 4 bases, with 3 bases between. In nucleotides, the CDR3 is TGTGCCAGCAGTTCGTACAATGAGCAGTTCTTC. Residues: CASSSYNEQFF.

The table lists this clone with many counts. The chain uses TRBV7-8 and TRBJ2-2, with D perhaps matching TRBD1 (5 bases). Trimming shortened V by 5 bases and J by 7 bases, and 14 bases separated the two germline ends. This CDR3 contains 14 residues. Germline-derived CDR1 and CDR2 are SGHVS and FQNEAQ. The CDR3 spells CASSPRLGHGELFF. CDR3 DNA: TGTGCCAGCAGCCCTAGATTGGGGCACGGGGAGCTGTTTTTT.

This clone has at least ten counts. V gene TRBV5-1 combines with J gene TRBJ2-3; 10 bases are a match to TRBD2. Germline CDR1 is SGHRS and CDR2 is YFSETQ. The CDR3 runs 16 residues. V lost 0 bases to trimming and J lost 5 bases; unmatched junction nucleotides: 6. In nucleotides, the CDR3 is TGCGCCAGCAGCTTGGCAGCGGGGGGGCCCGGAGATACGCAGTATTTT. This encodes CASSLAAGGPGDTQYF.

This clone was seen repeatedly, ten times or more. This chain joins TRBV28 and TRBJ2-5, with TRBD1 matching over 8 bases. The CDR3 is 14 residues long. Germline trimming cut 4 bases from V and 4 bases from J; bases unmatched to any gene: 5. Germline-derived CDR1 and CDR2 are MDHEN and SYDVKM. In DNA, the CDR3 is TGTGCCAGCAGTTCCCCGGACAGGGCAGAGACCCAGTACTTC. This sequence encodes CASSSPDRAETQYF.

In its sample, this clone was seen many times. The V gene is TRBV9, the J gene TRBJ1-4, with 9 bases matching TRBD1. After removal of 4 bases from V and 5 bases from J, the junction contained 6 bases not matched to a gene. This CDR3 is built from 15 residues. CDR1 is SGDLS and CDR2 is YYNGEE in the germline V gene. CDR3 bases: TGTGCCAGCAGCCCTCGGGACAGGGAGAATGAAAAACTGTTTTTT. It yields the protein CASSPRDRENEKLFF.

There are many counts of this clone. The chain employs TRBV30 and TRBJ1-3; 8 bases are a match to TRBD1. The CDR3 consists of 14 residues. Unmatched junction bases numbered 5, after V lost 2 bases and J lost 5 bases. Germline CDR1 and CDR2: GTSNPN and SVGIG (reference sequence). CDR3 sequence (DNA): TGTGCCTGGAGTCCGGACAGGGTCAGAAACACCATATATTTT. As protein: CAWSPDRVRNTIYF.

This clone was seen at least ten times. This chain links TRBV7-3 with TRBJ2-1, with 11 bases aligning to TRBD1. V was pared by 4 bases and J by 5 bases, with 4 bases of the junction left unmatched. CDR1 is SGHTA and CDR2 is FQGTGA in the germline V gene. The CDR3 extends over 15 amino acids. The CDR3, as DNA: TGTGCCAGCAGCTCCCGGGACAGGGGGGACAATGAGCAGTTCTTC. Translation gives CASSSRDRGDNEQFF. Full variable domain (missing parts from reference TRBV7-3 and TRBJ2-1): GAGVSQTPSNKVTEKGKYVELRCDPISGHTALYWYRQSLGQGPEFLIYFQGTGAADDSGLPNDRFFAVRPEGSVSTLKIQRTERGDSAVYLCASSSRDRGDNEQFFGPGTRLTVL.

This clone was observed many times. The V gene is TRBV5-1, the J gene TRBJ2-7, with D maybe TRBD2 (6 bases). This CDR3 spans 14 amino acids. Germline CDR1 and CDR2: SGHRS and YFSETQ. The V end was cut by 1 base, the J end by 2 bases, with 10 bases between. The CDR3 coding sequence is TGCGCCAGCAGCTTGTGGTCGGGGGCCTACGAGCAGTACTTC. It yields the protein CASSLWSGAYEQYF.

This clone was observed at least ten times. This chain links TRBV6-4 with TRBJ2-3; TRBD2 aligns across 8 bases. In germline, CDR1 is MRHNA, CDR2 SNTAGT. The trim removed 5 bases at V and 5 bases at J, leaving 12 bases unmatched. This CDR3 is 16 amino acids long. CDR3 region: CASSPGAGVERDTQYF. Here the CDR3 DNA reads TGTGCCAGCAGTCCCGGAGCGGGAGTGGAAAGAGATACGCAGTATTTT.

This clone was seen ten or more times. The V call is TRBV10-1, the J call TRBJ2-5; tentatively, D is TRBD2 (5 bases). V was trimmed by 0 bases and J by 7 bases, leaving 12 bases between them. Germline lookup yields CDR1 WNHNN and CDR2 SYGVQD (reference sequence). This CDR3 contains 14 residues. CDR3 sequence: CASSESYRGGTQYF. The DNA of the CDR3 is TGCGCCAGCAGTGAGTCGTACCGGGGTGGGACCCAGTACTTC.

At least ten counts were recorded for this clone. The V gene is TRBV9, the J gene TRBJ2-1, with TRBD2 matching 8 bases. The trim removed 5 bases at V and 4 bases at J, leaving 8 bases unmatched. Germline-derived CDR1 and CDR2 are SGDLS and YYNGEE. This CDR3 region has 15 residues. The CDR3 DNA follows: TGTGCCAGCAGTGGGTTAGCGGGGCTGTACAATGAGCAGTTCTTC. Amino acids: CASSGLAGLYNEQFF.

This clone counts as medium-sized. The chain carries TRBV5-8 and TRBJ1-5; D uncertain. Trimming took off 2 bases at V and 1 base at J, with 4 bases between the two ends. This CDR3 contains 13 residues. Germline V gene data show CDR1 as SGHTS and CDR2 as YDEGEE. For the CDR3, the DNA is TGTGCCAGCAGCTTCCAGAGCAATCAGCCCCAGCATTTT. Protein product: CASSFQSNQPQHF.

This clone was recorded at least ten times. The CDR3 nucleotides read TGTGCCAGCAGCTCTGGACAGCTCTATGGCTACACCTTC. Translating it yields CASSSGQLYGYTF. The chain uses TRBV28 and TRBJ1-2, with D possibly being TRBD1 (6 bases). CDR1 and CDR2 (germline): MDHEN, SYDVKM. V lost 6 bases and J lost 4, with 12 bases in between. CDR3 length equals 13 residues.

This clone was counted many times. In nucleotides, the CDR3 is TGCGCCAGCAGCTTGCCCAGTGCGGGGAACGGTAATCAGCCCCAGCATTTT. This gives the protein CASSLPSAGNGNQPQHF. The chain is built from TRBV5-1 and TRBJ1-5; D not certain. The V end lost 1 base, the J end lost 4 bases, and 18 bases lay between the germline ends. Germline V gives CDR1 SGHRS, CDR2 YFSETQ. This CDR3 region has 17 residues.